The present entry profiles one T cell receptor (beta chain) with its context. The antigen is undetermined. The sample belongs to a study of long-term antiretroviral therapy in people with HIV. About the research overall: The earliest samples predate the 2015 immediate-ART recommendation by about a decade. General study findings and limits: Repertoire composition at all time points was dominated by clones that had expanded before ART.

The run of the v3.0 immunoSEQ assay was at survey level. TCRdb's copy holds only in-frame clones and misses some; the assay was immunoSEQ multiplex PCR. In the table there are 20,000 to 30,000 clones, 82% of which are singletons. Trimming shortened V by 5 bases and J by 7 bases, and 18 bases separated the two germline ends. Germline assignment: CDR1 MNHEY and CDR2 SMNVEV (reference sequence). This CDR3 spans 16 amino acids. Participants living with HIV all received treatment in the United States. The receptor was derived from a woman aged 25 to 39 with HIV. Sequences were derived from unsorted PBMCs, sampled 1.1 years before starting antiretroviral therapy. J is TRBJ1-6 and V is TRBV27; maybe TRBD1 (6 bases). The CDR3: CASSPRQETVNSPLHF. Written as DNA, the CDR3 is TGTGCCAGCAGTCCGCGACAGGAAACGGTGAATTCACCCCTCCACTTT.